These 27 T cell receptor beta chains share one sample of origin, sequenced in a study of T cell repertoires in cytomegalovirus infection. For these TCRs, the target antigens are not known. TCRdb recomputed calls from the reads with MiXCR, one row per CDR3 protein. The sample includes about 150,000 distinct CDR3 sequences, approximately 30% seen only once; the top ten take around 50%. This material consisted of CD8+ T cells from cultured PBMCs, taken from culture after CMV antigen stimulation. All receptors come from a human donor in good health (CMV status not recorded). Some clones in this sample may be carry-over from other donors' samples.

This clonotype came up a few times. The chain couples TRBV7-9 to TRBJ2-5; no firm D call. CDR1 and CDR2 from the germline V gene are SEHNR and FQNEAQ (reference sequence). This CDR3 comprises 11 residues. Trimming left V 8 bases short and J 5 bases short, with 9 bases between. This chain's CDR3 is CASGPAETQYF. The CDR3 nucleotides read TGTGCCAGCGGACCAGCGGAGACCCAGTACTTC.

This chain joins TRBV20-1 and TRBJ2-1; tentatively, D is TRBD2 (5 bases). The CDR3 has 13 residues. Deletions cut 5 bases from V and 4 bases from J, with 12 bases between. Germline V CDR1 and CDR2: DFQATT, SNEGSKA (reference sequence). CDR3 amino acids: CSARLTDYNEQFF. The CDR3 DNA is TGCAGTGCTCGACTAACGGATTACAATGAGCAGTTCTTC.

The rearrangement joins TRBV4-1 to TRBJ1-6; no clear D. CDR3 length: 14 residues. CDR1 and CDR2 (germline): MGHRA, YSYEKL. V was shortened by 1 base and J by 7 bases, with 8 bases between the two germline ends. CDR3 loop: CASSQVFQNSPLHF. The CDR3 DNA reads as TGCGCCAGCAGCCAAGTGTTTCAGAATTCACCCCTCCACTTT.

This clonotype turned up a few times. This chain joins TRBV7-4 and TRBJ2-5; no clear D gene. CDR1 and CDR2 (germline): SGHVT, SQSDAQ. Trimming cost V 1 base and J 3 bases, with 9 bases left between them. This CDR3 region has 14 residues. The CDR3 protein is CASSLVSLKETQYF. In DNA, the CDR3 is TGTGCCAGCAGCTTAGTTAGTTTGAAAGAGACCCAGTACTTC.

V gene TRBV7-2 combines with J gene TRBJ1-5; maybe TRBD1 (5 bases). Germline V gives CDR1 SGHTA, CDR2 FQGNSA. The CDR3 spans 16 residues. Between the trimmed V and J ends, which lost 3 bases and 0 bases, there was a span of 12 bases. The CDR3 reads CASSLGGVDSNQPQHF. The CDR3 nucleotides read TGTGCCAGCAGCTTGGGGGGGGTTGATAGCAATCAGCCCCAGCATTTT.

The chain combines TRBV6-1 with TRBJ1-2; tentative D call: TRBD1 (5 bases). This CDR3 is built from 12 residues. V was trimmed by 7 bases and J by 4 bases, leaving 10 bases between them. The germline V gene has CDR1 MNHNS and CDR2 SASEGT. CDR3 amino acids: CASTSGGYGYTF. CDR3 nucleotide sequence: TGTGCCAGCACTTCCGGGGGCTATGGCTACACCTTC.

This chain links TRBV29-1 with TRBJ2-7, with 8 nucleotides matching TRBD1. The CDR3 is made up of 13 amino acids. Trimming cost V 4 bases and J 2 bases; bases outside gene matches: 4. Germline lookup yields CDR1 SQVTM and CDR2 ANQGSEA. The CDR3 DNA is TGCAGCGTTGGACAGGGGACCCCCTACGAGCAGTACTTC. Translated, it gives CSVGQGTPYEQYF.

V usage is TRBV12-3 or TRBV12-4 and J usage is TRBJ2-7, with D possibly being TRBD1 (5 bases). V dropped 5 bases and J dropped 4 bases, with 9 bases sitting between them. This CDR3 contains 12 residues. The DNA of the CDR3 is TGTGCCAGCAGTCCCGCAGGGTACGAGCAGTACTTC. Translation gives CASSPAGYEQYF.

The J gene is TRBJ2-7, the V gene TRBV19; unclear D gene. CDR1 is LNHDA, CDR2 SQIVND, per germline (reference sequence). V lost 5 bases and J 6 bases, leaving 11 bases between the germline ends. The CDR3 is 12 amino acids. CDR3: CASSSSAVEQYF. The CDR3 DNA follows: TGTGCCAGTAGTTCCTCGGCTGTCGAGCAGTACTTC.

This clonotype occurred a few times. The chain joins TRBV7-3 to TRBJ2-2, with 7 positions matching TRBD2. J lost 5 bases, V lost 5 bases, and 5 bases had no gene match. This CDR3 is built from 14 residues. The germline gives CDR1 SGHTA, CDR2 FQGTGA. The CDR3 DNA sequence: TGTGCCAGCAGCCAACTGGGGGGGACCGGGGAGCTGTTTTTT. It translates to CASSQLGGTGELFF.

The CDR3 coding sequence is TGTGCCAGCAGTTACGTTTCCGAGACCCAGTACTTC. It specifies CASSYVSETQYF. This chain connects TRBV6-2 or TRBV6-3 to TRBJ2-5; the D is unclear. CDR3 length: 12 amino acids. The V gene lost 2 bases and the J gene lost 5 bases, with 6 bases spanning the gap. Germline V gives CDR1 MNHEY, CDR2 SVGEGT.

The chain has TRBV7-6 and TRBJ1-2; unclear D gene. This CDR3 has 16 amino acids. The V gene lost 0 bases and the J gene lost 3 bases, with 14 bases spanning the gap. CDR1 and CDR2 (germline): SGHVS, FNYEAQ. The CDR3 region is CASSLAGRGLDYGYTF. DNA for the CDR3: TGTGCCAGCAGCTTAGCTGGGAGAGGGCTAGACTATGGCTACACCTTC.

This clonotype came up many times. The chain is built from TRBV12-3 or TRBV12-4 and TRBJ2-3; 8 nucleotides align to TRBD2. The trim removed 3 bases at V and 0 bases at J, leaving 8 bases unmatched. The CDR3 runs 17 residues. CDR3 nucleotides: TGTGCCAGCAGTTTTCCTCTAGCGGGTAGAAGCACAGATACGCAGTATTTT. This codes for CASSFPLAGRSTDTQYF.

This clonotype was observed at least ten times. The rearrangement links TRBV19 to TRBJ1-2, with TRBD1 matching over 9 bases. The CDR3 extends over 15 amino acids. The J segment lost 7 bases and the V segment lost 0 bases, leaving 6 bases of the junction unmatched. Germline CDR1 reads LNHDA; CDR2 reads SQIVND (reference sequence). CDR3 coding DNA: TGTGCCAGTAGTATAGACGCACAGGGGGCATCTGGCTACACCTTC. This sequence encodes CASSIDAQGASGYTF.

To note about this clonotype: One junction end disagrees with the germline gene, perhaps due to a read error. V usage is TRBV6-5 and J usage is TRBJ2-7; D is undetermined. The length of the CDR3 is 11 residues. Germline assignment: CDR1 MNHEY and CDR2 SVGAGI. The CDR3 nucleotides are TGTGCCAGCAGTAACTCCTACGAGCAGTACTTC. Protein: CASSNSYEQYF.

V is TRBV29-1 and J is TRBJ2-3, with 12 bases fitting TRBD2. Germline V gene data show CDR1 as SQVTM and CDR2 as ANQGSEA. After removal of 1 base from V and 4 bases from J, the junction contained 6 bases not matched to a gene. This CDR3 comprises 16 residues. The CDR3 here is CSVEGTSGGLADTQYF. The CDR3 DNA is TGCAGCGTTGAAGGAACTAGCGGGGGGTTGGCAGATACGCAGTATTTT.

This chain uses TRBV7-6 with TRBJ2-7; 10 positions match TRBD1. Germline CDR1 and CDR2: SGHVS and FNYEAQ. Germline trimming cut 4 bases from V and 5 bases from J; bases unmatched to any gene: 2. The CDR3 is 13 residues long. This CDR3 is CASSSDRGDEQYF. The CDR3 DNA reads TGTGCCAGCAGCTCGGACAGGGGGGACGAGCAGTACTTC. Looking up the rest from reference TRBV7-6 and TRBJ2-7 gives the full variable domain: GAGVSQSPRYKVTKRGQDVALRCDPISGHVSLYWYRQALGQGPEFLTYFNYEAQQDKSGLPNDRFSAERPEGSISTLTIQRTEQRDSAMYRCASSSDRGDEQYFGPGTRLTVT.

This clonotype showed up many times. The chain is built from TRBV7-2 and TRBJ1-1, with D uncertain. The V end lost 1 base, the J end lost 4 bases, and 7 bases lay between the germline ends. Germline CDR1 reads SGHTA; CDR2 reads FQGNSA. The CDR3 has 13 amino acids. CDR3 sequence: CASSLGYSTEAFF. For the CDR3, the DNA is TGTGCCAGCAGCTTAGGGTATAGCACTGAAGCTTTCTTT.

The chain links TRBV3-1 to TRBJ2-3; D is perhaps TRBD1 or TRBD2 (6 bases each). V was trimmed by 7 bases and J by 5 bases, leaving 13 bases between them. The CDR3 loop spans 13 amino acids. Germline values: CDR1 LGHDT, CDR2 YNNKEL (reference sequence). CDR3 coding DNA: TGTGCCAGCACAAGTGAGGGGGGAGATACGCAGTATTTT. It translates to CASTSEGGDTQYF.

This clonotype has only a few counts. J is TRBJ2-1 and V is TRBV12-3 or TRBV12-4; D unresolved. Trimming took off 2 bases at V and 3 bases at J, with 14 bases between the two ends. The CDR3 has 16 residues. DNA for the CDR3: TGTGCCAGCAGTTTACTGGGTTTCAGTGGCTACAATGAGCAGTTCTTC. This codes for CASSLLGFSGYNEQFF.

The sample holds a few counts of this clonotype. The chain uses TRBV28 and TRBJ1-5; TRBD1 aligns across 8 bases. The CDR3 is 16 residues long. After removal of 4 bases from V and 2 bases from J, the junction contained 7 bases not matched to a gene. Looked up from germline, CDR1 is MDHEN and CDR2 is SYDVKM. CDR3 coding DNA: TGTGCCAGCAGTTCCGATAAGACAGGGGGCAATCAGCCCCAGCATTTT. Protein sequence: CASSSDKTGGNQPQHF. Together with reference TRBV28 and TRBJ1-5, the CDR3 gives the full variable domain: DVKVTQSSRYLVKRTGEKVFLECVQDMDHENMFWYRQDPGLGLRLIYFSYDVKMKEKGDIPEGYSVSREKKERFSLILESASTNQTSMYLCASSSDKTGGNQPQHFGDGTRLSIL.

This clonotype showed up many times. This chain links TRBV7-2 with TRBJ2-3, with 10 bases identical to TRBD2. The CDR3 is made up of 17 amino acids. CDR1 and CDR2 (germline): SGHTA, FQGNSA. J lost 6 bases, V lost 1 base, and 10 bases had no gene match. CDR3 region: CASSLGPSGGLHDTQYF. CDR3 nucleotides: TGTGCCAGCAGCTTAGGACCTAGCGGGGGACTGCATGATACGCAGTATTTT.

This chain links TRBV24-1 with TRBJ2-5; a possible D gene is TRBD1 (5 bases). With 4 bases removed from V and 2 bases from J, the gap between germline ends came to 7 bases. This CDR3 has 13 residues. The germline V gene has CDR1 KGHDR and CDR2 SFDVKD. The CDR3 sequence is CATSETGQETQYF. DNA of the CDR3: TGTGCCACCAGTGAAACAGGACAAGAGACCCAGTACTTC.

This clonotype has just a few counts. This likely comes from a read error, as the CDR3 has no conserved phenylalanine or tryptophan at its end. No DNA is shown, since the ends of the CDR3 on it are uncertain; the CDR3 is the one TCRdb lists. The chain has TRBV2 and TRBJ2-3; TRBD1 was called by the table and not checked on the DNA. Including both end residues, the CDR3 is 14 amino acids long. Germline values: CDR1 SNHLY, CDR2 FYNNEI. The CDR3 sequence: CASSETGGFPDTQY.

The sample holds one count of this clonotype. V is TRBV20-1 and J is TRBJ2-7; 9 bases align to TRBD1. The CDR3 consists of 13 residues. The V and J ends lost 3 bases and 5 bases, in that order; junction bases with no gene match: 5. CDR1 DFQATT and CDR2 SNEGSKA come from the germline V gene (reference sequence). CDR3 sequence reads: CSASTTGGHEQYF. CDR3 nucleotide sequence: TGCAGTGCTAGTACGACAGGGGGGCACGAGCAGTACTTC.

This sequence joins TRBV27 and TRBJ2-2; TRBD1 matches 8 bases. With 5 bases clipped from V and 6 bases from J, the junction kept 2 bases outside the gene matches. The germline V gene encodes CDR1 MNHEY and CDR2 SMNVEV (reference sequence). The CDR3 extends over 13 amino acids. For the CDR3, the DNA is TGTGCCAGCAGTGTGACAGGGGCCGGGGAGCTGTTTTTT. The encoded protein is CASSVTGAGELFF.

This rearrangement joins TRBV20-1 to TRBJ2-1; D unclear. Germline CDR1 reads DFQATT; CDR2 reads SNEGSKA (reference sequence). This CDR3 spans 12 amino acids. Trimming pared 4 bases from V and 7 bases from J, leaving 11 bases between. The DNA for the CDR3 is TGCAGTGCTACCGAGACTCGGAATGAGCAGTTCTTC. Its translation: CSATETRNEQFF.